Each of the 5 T cell receptor beta chains below was sequenced from the same sample in a study of cytomegalovirus exposure and HLA in healthy donors. The assay was immunoSEQ multiplex PCR, and TCRdb's table has in-frame clones only and misses some. The table includes more than 120,000 clones, approximately 90% detected once. The specimen was PBMCs. The receptors derive from a man younger than 30 in good health and CMV-seropositive.

The J gene is TRBJ2-2, the V gene TRBV2; 8 positions match TRBD1. Trimming took 6 bases from V and 6 from J; bases not matched to a gene: 3. The CDR3 length is 13 residues. Germline-derived CDR1 and CDR2 are SNHLY and FYNNEI. The chain's CDR3 is CASREDRAGELFF. The CDR3 coding sequence is TGTGCCAGCAGGGAGGACAGGGCCGGGGAGCTGTTTTTT.

V usage is TRBV25-1 and J usage is TRBJ2-6; maybe TRBD1 (6 bases). Germline CDR1 MGHDK, CDR2 SYGVNS. V lost 4 bases to trimming and J lost 12 bases, with 13 bases between them. The CDR3 has 13 residues. Here the CDR3 DNA reads TGTGCCAGCAGTGCCTCGGACAGAAGCGTCCTGACTTTC. Encoded protein: CASSASDRSVLTF.

The chain uses TRBV2 and TRBJ2-6; D is unresolved. This CDR3 is 13 amino acids long. Germline V CDR1 and CDR2: SNHLY, FYNNEI. V lost 9 bases, J lost 1 base, and 7 bases lay in between. The CDR3 bases are TGTGCCAGGGTCAGGTCTGGGGCCAACGTCCTGACTTTC. It specifies CARVRSGANVLTF.

The chain has TRBV5-1 and TRBJ1-2; D might be TRBD1 (5 bases). With 4 bases removed from V and 6 bases from J, the gap between germline ends came to 13 bases. This CDR3 contains 13 residues. Germline CDR1 reads SGHRS; CDR2 reads YFSETQ. The CDR3 sequence is CASSPLTAHGYTF. For the CDR3, the DNA is TGCGCCAGCAGCCCCCTGACAGCCCATGGCTACACCTTC.

J is TRBJ2-1 and V is TRBV7-9; D is uncertain. Looked up from germline, CDR1 is SEHNR and CDR2 is FQNEAQ (reference sequence). The ends were cut back, 5 bases at V and 10 bases at J, with 24 bases in the middle. CDR3 size: 16 residues. CDR3 loop: CASSPRPQRPDEEQFF. CDR3 in DNA: TGTGCCAGCAGCCCTCGCCCGCAGCGCCCCGATGAAGAGCAGTTCTTC.